In its sample, the clone carrying this T cell receptor (beta chain) was seen many times. This sample is part of a study of T cells in Graves' hyperthyroidism and ophthalmopathy. About the study: Upon initial diagnosis and before any treatment, peripheral blood was collected.

What was amplified from RNA transcripts were TCR beta CDR3 regions. In the first-round RT-PCR of the TCR CDR3, the HTBI primer set was used. Each CDR3 protein is one row after TCRdb ran MiXCR on the multiplex PCR reads. The repertoire holds 480,000 or so distinct CDR3 sequences, with around an eighth as singletons. Newly diagnosed hyperthyroidism, duration under 2 months, in patients aged 18 to 65. Criteria for exclusion of patients were uncontrolled infection, other autoimmune disease, pregnancy or lactation. From germline, CDR1 is MNHEY and CDR2 SMNVEV (reference sequence). This CDR3 is built from 19 residues. V gave up 3 bases and J gave up 0 bases; unmatched junction bases: 16.

The sequence was collected from a young woman with Graves' hyperthyroidism. The source material was blood. The V gene is TRBV27, the J gene TRBJ1-2; 7 bases line up with TRBD1. CDR3 DNA sequence: TGTGCCAGCAGTTTCCTACTCCGGGACAGCTCAAAAGCTAACTATGGCTACACCTTC. Amino acids: CASSFLLRDSSKANYGYTF.